The entry below gives a single T cell receptor beta chain sequence along with its context. The data derive from a study of blood T cell repertoires in COVID-19. The length of the CDR3 is 16 residues. Germline V CDR1 and CDR2: MNHEY, SMNVEV (reference sequence). Trimming removed 2 bases from V and 5 bases from J, with 18 bases in between. The method was immunoSEQ multiplex PCR; TCRdb's version includes in-frame clones alone and lacks a portion of them. The sample lists 200,000 to 300,000 clones, roughly 84% occurring once. Sequencing was carried out using peripheral blood. The source of this sequence is a human donor in a cohort sampled during active COVID-19. This chain connects TRBV27 to TRBJ2-5; the D gene is possibly TRBD2 (6 bases). The CDR3 sequence is CASSLLSGRRVETQYF. CDR3 DNA: TGTGCCAGCAGTTTACTTTCGGGGAGGAGGGTGGAGACCCAGTACTTC.